This TCR beta chain came from a study of cytomegalovirus exposure and HLA in healthy donors. In the PCR, 60 Vbeta and 13 Jbeta primers were used. Sequencing was performed with immunoSEQ multiplex PCR; in TCRdb, only in-frame clones are kept and a portion is missing. The data hold around 130,000 clones, with roughly 86% observed a single time. Germline-derived CDR1 and CDR2 are SGDLS and YYNGEE. This CDR3 region has 16 residues. V lost 4 bases to trimming and J lost 2 bases, with 17 bases between them. Regarding the study as a whole: Later analysis demonstrated an association between a missense DCLRE1C variant and TCR beta V- and J-gene trimming. Some highly shared sequence variants likely arose as a pipeline artifact. Looking again later, the authors saw that most CMV-associated TCR beta chains seemed HLA-restricted.

For this clone: Its matching antigen is unknown.

V gene TRBV9 combines with J gene TRBJ2-3; D is perhaps TRBD2 (6 bases). The clonotype originates from a woman between 35 and 50 years old in good health and CMV-seronegative. Sequenced sample: PBMCs. CDR3 in amino acids: CASSPRWGDLTDTQYF. The CDR3 bases are TGTGCCAGCAGCCCAAGATGGGGGGACCTCACAGATACGCAGTATTTT.